This is a list of T cell receptor beta chains from one sample in a study of low-dose radiotherapy and immunotherapy resistance in tumors. TCRdb recomputed calls from the reads with MiXCR, one row per CDR3 protein. This table has more than 70,000 distinct CDR3 sequences, 31% appearing once. Here the sequenced sample was PBMCs, taken before treatment. All receptors derive from a female donor with ovarian cancer. The CDR3 runs from the conserved cysteine through the conserved F or W. D genes are given only for firm matches. Rows give clone size only sometimes, using once, few, many, or a class for an expanded clone.

j_call clone_size v_call d_call cdr3_nt cdr3_aa
TRBJ2-1 NA TRBV5-1 NA TGCGCCAGCAGTGAGTCACGGGCCTCCTACAATGAGCAGTTCTTC CASSESRASYNEQFF
TRBJ2-1 NA TRBV5-1 TRBD2 TGCGCCAGCAGCTTGGTGTCTAGCGGGAGAGGTTCGGATGAGCAGTTCTTC CASSLVSSGRGSDEQFF
TRBJ2-1 few TRBV5-5 TRBD2 TGTGCCAGCAGCTTGGGGGTAGCGGGGGGTAGCTCCTACAATGAGCAGTTCTTC CASSLGVAGGSSYNEQFF
TRBJ1-1 few TRBV7-6 TRBD1 TGTGCCAGCAGCCAGGGACAGGGCCGGAACACTGAAGCTTTCTTT CASSQGQGRNTEAFF
TRBJ1-6 few TRBV30 TRBD1 TGTGCCTGCCAAAGGGACAGCTACTCACCCCTCCACTTT CACQRDSYSPLHF
TRBJ2-3 NA TRBV15 TRBD1 TGTGCCACCGGGACAGGGGATACAGATACGCAGTATTTT CATGTGDTDTQYF
TRBJ2-7 many TRBV7-9 TRBD1 TGTGCCAGCAGCTGGGGACAGGACGCCTACGAGCAGTACTTC CASSWGQDAYEQYF
TRBJ2-1 many TRBV12-3/TRBV12-4 TRBD2 TGTGCCAGCAGTTTCCCTAGCGGGGGTCTCTTAGGCTACAATGAGCAGTTCTTC CASSFPSGGLLGYNEQFF
TRBJ1-4 many TRBV6-2/TRBV6-3 TRBD1 TGTGCCAGCAGTTACTCGATGCCCACAGGGGTAAGGATCGGTGAAAAACTGTTTTTT CASSYSMPTGVRIGEKLFF
TRBJ2-6 few TRBV19 TRBD1 TGTGCCAGTAGTCTCCGACCGACAGGGAAGTCTGGGGCCAACGTCCTGACTTTC CASSLRPTGKSGANVLTF
TRBJ2-7 many TRBV10-3 NA TGTGCCACGCGTACAGGATTTAGCTCCTACGAGCAGTACTTC CATRTGFSSYEQYF
TRBJ1-4 many TRBV6-6 NA TGTGCCAGCAGTACTGGACAGAGGGGGGAAAAACTGTTTTTT CASSTGQRGEKLFF
TRBJ2-7 few TRBV28 NA TGTGCCAGCAGCTGGGACACCCGCGTGGTCTACTTC CASSWDTRVVYF
TRBJ2-1 many TRBV20-1 TRBD2 TGCAGTGCTAGACCCTTAGCGGGAGGACCCTACAATGAGCAGTTCTTC CSARPLAGGPYNEQFF
TRBJ2-1 many TRBV14 NA TGTGCCAGCAGCCAGAGGGGAGCTAGTGGAACTGAGCAGTTCTTC CASSQRGASGTEQFF
TRBJ2-7 NA TRBV28 NA TGTGCCAGCGTCTCAAGTTCCTCCTACGAGCAGTACTTC CASVSSSSYEQYF
TRBJ2-7 many TRBV3-1 TRBD1 TGTGCCAGCAGCCAAGTACAGGGGGCTGGCGAGCAGTACTTC CASSQVQGAGEQYF
TRBJ2-2 once TRBV2 TRBD1 TGTGCCAGCAGTTCTTTGACAGGGGCCGGGGAGCTGTTTTTT CASSSLTGAGELFF
TRBJ1-2 many TRBV12-3/TRBV12-4 NA TGTGCCAGCAGTTTAAGGGTTAACTATGGCTACACCTTC CASSLRVNYGYTF
TRBJ1-2 once TRBV6-8 NA TGTGCCAGCAGCGCGGTGGAGGGAGGTGGCTACACCTTC CASSAVEGGGYTF
TRBJ2-5 many TRBV7-8 NA TGTGCCAGCAGGAATCAAGAGACCCAGTACTTC CASRNQETQYF
TRBJ1-2 many TRBV15 NA TGTGCCACCAGCAGAGATCGGTATGTCTACACCTTC CATSRDRYVYTF
TRBJ1-3 many TRBV4-1 NA TGCGCCAGCAGCCAACCTACAGCGTTCTCTGGAAACACCATATATTTT CASSQPTAFSGNTIYF
TRBJ2-4 many TRBV20-1 NA TGCAGTGCCGAGGCAGGGGACAACAAAAACATTCAGTACTTC CSAEAGDNKNIQYF
TRBJ1-2 many TRBV19 NA TGTGCCAGTAGATCGGGGGGTGCAGGTCCCTATGGCTACACCTTC CASRSGGAGPYGYTF
TRBJ2-7 NA TRBV7-9 NA TGTGCCAGCAGCCCCCCGGCAGGGGAGTTTTGGTACGAGCAGTACTTC CASSPPAGEFWYEQYF
TRBJ2-1 NA TRBV11-2 TRBD1 TGTGCCAGCAGCGGGGGACAGGGGGTTTACAATGAGCAGTTCTTC CASSGGQGVYNEQFF
TRBJ2-1 NA TRBV7-8 TRBD2 TGTGCCAGCAGCCCCCTAGCGGGGGGGGTTGAGCAGTTCTTC CASSPLAGGVEQFF
TRBJ2-7 many TRBV29-1 NA TGCAGCGTTGACAACCAAGGCACAGTTGGAAACTACGAGCAGTACTTC CSVDNQGTVGNYEQYF
TRBJ2-1 many TRBV4-3 NA TGCGCCAGCAGCCAAGAAGGTAACAGCTGGTGGAACAATGAGCAGTTCTTC CASSQEGNSWWNNEQFF
TRBJ2-7 many TRBV29-1 NA TGCAGCGTTGCGGGCCCCGGCCTGGGCGAGCAGTACTTC CSVAGPGLGEQYF
TRBJ2-2 many TRBV30 NA TGTGCCTGGGCCAGCGATGGGGGCCCGGAGGGCTTCGCCGGGGAGCTGTTTTTT CAWASDGGPEGFAGELFF
TRBJ2-7 many TRBV6-2/TRBV6-3 NA TGTGCCAGCAGTTATCTACGCGAGCAGTACTTC CASSYLREQYF
TRBJ1-1 many TRBV7-2 NA TGTGCCAGCAGCTTAGGGGGGCTGGGTGAAGCTTTCTTT CASSLGGLGEAFF
TRBJ2-1 many TRBV4-1 TRBD1 TGCGCCAGCAGCCAAGTAGGTCAGGGGGTAGGTAATGAGCAGTTCTTC CASSQVGQGVGNEQFF
TRBJ2-1 many TRBV4-1 TRBD2 TGCGCCAGCAGCCAAGAAGCGGGAGGAGGGGGCGGGAGGATCAATGAGCAGTTCTTC CASSQEAGGGGGRINEQFF
TRBJ2-1 many TRBV7-3 TRBD1 TGTGCCAGCAGCCTGGGACAGGGTGGCCTAACTAAGAATGAGCAGTTCTTC CASSLGQGGLTKNEQFF
TRBJ2-3 many TRBV28 NA TGTGCCAGCAGTCCGGACAGCACAGATACGCAGTATTTT CASSPDSTDTQYF
TRBJ2-1 many TRBV20-1 TRBD2 TGCAGTGCTAGGGAGACTAGCGGGTTCTCCTACAATGAGCAGTTCTTC CSARETSGFSYNEQFF
TRBJ2-1 NA TRBV3-1 TRBD2 TGTGCCAGCAGCCACCGACTTTTAGCGGGGGACCGACGGAATGAGCAGTTCTTC CASSHRLLAGDRRNEQFF
TRBJ1-1 many TRBV5-1 NA TGCGCCAGCAGCAACCGCCAGGGTGCGGGGAACACTGAAGCTTTCTTT CASSNRQGAGNTEAFF
TRBJ2-2 few TRBV19 NA TGTGCCAGTCACATCGGGTCGGTATCGAACACCGGGGAGCTGTTTTTT CASHIGSVSNTGELFF
TRBJ2-1 many TRBV25-1 TRBD1 TGTGCCAGCAGTACCCGAACAGGGGGTCTTGGCAATGAGCAGTTCTTC CASSTRTGGLGNEQFF
TRBJ1-1 many TRBV30 NA TGTGCCTGGAGTGCCCAGGTTCAAGCTTTCTTT CAWSAQVQAFF
TRBJ2-1 few TRBV4-2 TRBD2 TGTGCCAGCAGCCAAGCTAGCGGCTCCTACAATGAGCAGTTCTTC CASSQASGSYNEQFF
TRBJ2-1 NA TRBV5-1 TRBD1 TGCGCCAGCAGCCCCAGCCCGGGACAGGGTTTCAATGAGCAGTTCTTC CASSPSPGQGFNEQFF
TRBJ1-5 many TRBV28 NA TGTGCCAGCAGTTACCGGGACACCCGTCGAGCCCAGCATTTT CASSYRDTRRAQHF
TRBJ2-3 many TRBV6-2/TRBV6-3 NA TGTGCCAGCAAAAACGGGCGAGGATTTAGCACAGATACGCAGTATTTT CASKNGRGFSTDTQYF